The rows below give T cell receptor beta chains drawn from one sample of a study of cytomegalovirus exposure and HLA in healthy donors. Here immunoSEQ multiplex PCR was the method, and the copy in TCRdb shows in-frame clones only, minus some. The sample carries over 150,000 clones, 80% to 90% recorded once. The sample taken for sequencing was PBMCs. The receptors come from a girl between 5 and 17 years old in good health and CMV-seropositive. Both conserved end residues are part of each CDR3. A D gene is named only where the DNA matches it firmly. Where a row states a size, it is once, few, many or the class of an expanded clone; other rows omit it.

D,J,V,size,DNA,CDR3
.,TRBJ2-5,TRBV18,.,TGTGCCAGCTCACCACTGGGCGCGACACAAGAGACCCAGTACTTC,CASSPLGATQETQYF
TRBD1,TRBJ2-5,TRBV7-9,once,TGTGCCAGCAGTCTGGGACAGGGGGTGGGAGAGACCCAGTACTTC,CASSLGQGVGETQYF
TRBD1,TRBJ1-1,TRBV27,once,TGTGCCAGCAGTTTAAGACAGGGGAAAACTTTCTTT,CASSLRQGKTFF
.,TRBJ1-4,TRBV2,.,TGTGCCAGCAGTGGAAACAGGGCAATTAATGAAAAACTGTTTTTT,CASSGNRAINEKLFF
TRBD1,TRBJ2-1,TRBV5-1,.,TGCGCCAGCAGCTTGGGGGATTGGACAGGGAAAATAAGCTCCTACAATGAGCAGTTCTTC,CASSLGDWTGKISSYNEQFF
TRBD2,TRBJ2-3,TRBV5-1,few,TGCGCCAGCAGCATATTAGCGGGGGTCACAGATACGCAGTATTTT,CASSILAGVTDTQYF
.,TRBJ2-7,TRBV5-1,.,TGCGCCAGCAGCCCTACCGGCGGGGTTTACGAGCAGTACTTC,CASSPTGGVYEQYF
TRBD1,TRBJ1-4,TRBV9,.,TGTGCCAGCAGCTTTAGACAGGGCCGGGGGACTAATGAAAAACTGTTTTTT,CASSFRQGRGTNEKLFF
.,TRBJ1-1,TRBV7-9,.,TGTGCCAGCAGCGCCTTCCCCGGGACACATCACACTGAAGCTTTCTTT,CASSAFPGTHHTEAFF
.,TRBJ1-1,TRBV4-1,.,TGCGCCAGCAGCCAAGATCTACGGGGGAACACTGAAGCTTTCTTT,CASSQDLRGNTEAFF
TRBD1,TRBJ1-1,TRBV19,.,TGTGCCAGTAGTATTGTGGACAGGGGGATAATGAACACTGAAGCTTTCTTT,CASSIVDRGIMNTEAFF
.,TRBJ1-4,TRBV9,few,TGTGCCAGCAGCGGTGACGGGAATGAAAAACTGTTTTTT,CASSGDGNEKLFF
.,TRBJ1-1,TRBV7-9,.,TGTGCCAGCAGCTCAGGGTATCTGGCTTTCTTT,CASSSGYLAFF
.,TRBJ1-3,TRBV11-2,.,TGTGCCAGCAGCTCGCTCTGGGGAGGGTCCGGAAACACCATATATTTT,CASSSLWGGSGNTIYF
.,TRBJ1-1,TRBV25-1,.,TGTGCCAGCAGTGACTCGAGATGGAGTAGGACTGAAGCTTTCTTT,CASSDSRWSRTEAFF
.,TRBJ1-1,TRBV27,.,TGTGCCAGCAGTTCCACCCCCAGGGCTGGAGCTTTCTTT,CASSSTPRAGAFF
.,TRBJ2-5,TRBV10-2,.,TGCGCCAGCTCACTTCTGCGGCCACCATGGGAGACCCAGTACTTC,CASSLLRPPWETQYF
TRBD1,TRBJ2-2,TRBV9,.,TGTGCCAGCAGCGGAGAGGACAGGGCTGCCGGGGAGCTGTTTTTT,CASSGEDRAAGELFF
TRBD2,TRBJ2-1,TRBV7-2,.,TGTGCCAGCAGCTTAGCAGCGGGGGGGAACAATGAGCAGTTCTTC,CASSLAAGGNNEQFF
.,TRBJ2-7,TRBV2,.,TGTGCCAGCAGTGAAGACAGTCCCGCCTCCTACGAGCAGTACTTC,CASSEDSPASYEQYF
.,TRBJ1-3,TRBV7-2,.,TGTGCCAGCAGCTTAGAGATTGGCACTGGAAACACCATATATTTT,CASSLEIGTGNTIYF
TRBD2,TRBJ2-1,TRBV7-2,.,TGTGCCAGCAGCTTTGTAGCGGGGGAGGTTGAGCAGTTCTTC,CASSFVAGEVEQFF
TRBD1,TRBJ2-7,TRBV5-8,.,TGTGCCAGCAGCAGACAGGGGCCCTACGAGCAGTACTTC,CASSRQGPYEQYF
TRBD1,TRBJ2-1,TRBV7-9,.,TGTGCCAGCAGCCCTTGGACAGGGCCCTACAATGAGCAGTTCTTC,CASSPWTGPYNEQFF
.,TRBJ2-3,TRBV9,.,TGTGCCAGCAGCGATCAGGGCCTGGATACGCAGTATTTT,CASSDQGLDTQYF
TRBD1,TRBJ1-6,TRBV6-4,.,TGTGCCAGCAGCGTAGACAGGGGGCGAAATTCACCCCTCCACTTT,CASSVDRGRNSPLHF
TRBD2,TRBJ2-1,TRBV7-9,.,TGTGCCAGCAGGCATGGACTAGCGGGGGGGCGCGATGAGCAGTTCTTC,CASRHGLAGGRDEQFF
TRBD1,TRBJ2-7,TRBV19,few,TGTGCCAGTAGTATCCCAGGGGGCGATTCCGGGAGCAAGCAGTACTTC,CASSIPGGDSGSKQYF
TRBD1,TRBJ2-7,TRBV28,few,TGTGCCAGCAGTTTACCGGGACAGGGGGCCGAGCAGTACTTC,CASSLPGQGAEQYF
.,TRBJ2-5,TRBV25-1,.,TGTGCCAGCAGTCCCCGGGCGGGTCAAGAGACCCAGTACTTC,CASSPRAGQETQYF
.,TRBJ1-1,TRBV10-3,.,TGTGCCATCAGTGAGTCGGCGGGAGGGAACACTGAAGCTTTCTTT,CAISESAGGNTEAFF
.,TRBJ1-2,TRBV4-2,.,TGTGCCAGCAGCCAAGATACCGGTTTTAAAGGCTACACCTTC,CASSQDTGFKGYTF
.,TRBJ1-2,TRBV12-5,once,TGTGCTAGTGCCCTGGAACCGGGACAAATTTCCCCCAGCTTC,CASALEPGQISPSF
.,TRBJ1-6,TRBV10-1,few,TGCGCCAGCAGTTCAGGGGTCGAAAACTCACCCCTCCACTTT,CASSSGVENSPLHF
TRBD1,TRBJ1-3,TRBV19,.,TGTGCCAGTAGCACCCCCGCCGGGACAGGGATTTTGTCTGGAAACACCATATATTTT,CASSTPAGTGILSGNTIYF
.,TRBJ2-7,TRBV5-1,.,TGCGCCAGCAGCCGGCAGGGAGGTGACGAGCAGTACTTC,CASSRQGGDEQYF
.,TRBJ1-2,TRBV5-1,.,TGCGCCAGCAGCTTGGCCGGAACAGGGTGGGATGGCTACACCTTC,CASSLAGTGWDGYTF
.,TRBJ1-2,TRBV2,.,TGTGCCAGCACAGTTAGAGGCACAGGGTCGGATGATGGCTACACCTTC,CASTVRGTGSDDGYTF
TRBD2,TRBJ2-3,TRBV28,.,TGTGCCAGCAGTACAGGGACTAGCATCAAGGATACGCAGTATTTT,CASSTGTSIKDTQYF
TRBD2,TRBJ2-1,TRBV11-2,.,TGTGCCAGCAGCTTAGATTTATTCGGAGCGGGGGTATACAATGAGCAGTTCTTC,CASSLDLFGAGVYNEQFF